The 17 T cell receptor beta chains listed next were all sequenced from one sample in a study of T cell changes during pregnancy in multiple sclerosis. The repertoire was sequenced with immunoSEQ multiplex PCR; TCRdb's copy has only in-frame clones and lacks some. The sample comprises 80,000 to 100,000 clones, about nine tenths of which are singletons, and approximately 1.7% rests with the top ten. The source was peripheral blood, collected after pregnancy. Receptors were obtained from a female donor in good health, enrolled as a control in a pregnancy study.

This clone has a handful of counts. The V gene is TRBV5-1, the J gene TRBJ1-2; TRBD1 might be the D (6 bases). Trimming left V 4 bases short and J 0 bases short, with 16 bases between. The germline CDR1 and CDR2 sequences are SGHRS and YFSETQ. The CDR3 is 16 residues long. CDR3 bases: TGCGCCAGCAGCCCGTGGGGGCTCGACCCTAACTATGGCTACACCTTC. Its protein product is CASSPWGLDPNYGYTF.

This clone was picked up a small number of times. The V gene is TRBV9, the J gene TRBJ1-5, with a possible D match to TRBD1 (6 bases). Per the germline V gene, CDR1 is SGDLS and CDR2 is YYNGEE. This CDR3 contains 15 residues. Trimming shortened V by 3 bases and J by 6 bases, and 16 bases separated the two germline ends. DNA of the CDR3: TGTGCCAGCAGCGGAGCAGGGGTGCATGGTCAGCCCCAGCATTTT. The encoded protein is CASSGAGVHGQPQHF.

The rearrangement joins TRBV2 to TRBJ1-4; the D is unclear. Per germline, CDR1 SNHLY and CDR2 FYNNEI. With 5 bases removed from V and 11 bases from J, the gap between germline ends came to 12 bases. The CDR3 has 12 residues. The CDR3: CASSWLEAKLFF. The CDR3 DNA sequence: TGTGCCAGCAGTTGGCTGGAGGCGAAACTGTTTTTT.

This sequence joins TRBV2 and TRBJ1-5; weak D call: TRBD1 (5 bases). This CDR3 is built from 15 residues. The V gene lost 3 bases and the J gene lost 4 bases, with 13 bases spanning the gap. Per the germline V gene, CDR1 is SNHLY and CDR2 is FYNNEI. CDR3 region: CASSEAAGGNQPQHF. The CDR3 DNA reads as TGTGCCAGCAGTGAGGCCGCGGGGGGAAATCAGCCCCAGCATTTT. Filled out from reference TRBV2 and TRBJ1-5, the complete variable domain reads EPEVTQTPSHQVTQMGQEVILRCVPISNHLYFYWYRQILGQKVEFLVSFYNNEISEKSEIFDDQFSVERPDGSNFTLKIRSTKLEDSAMYFCASSEAAGGNQPQHFGDGTRLSIL.

The CDR3 nucleotides are TGCAGTGCTTTTGGGCAGGGCGAGTATTTT. Its protein is CSAFGQGEYF. The chain has TRBV20-1 and TRBJ2-3; perhaps TRBD1 as D (5 bases). The ends were cut back, 5 bases at V and 13 bases at J, with 13 bases in the middle. The CDR3 covers 10 residues. In germline, CDR1 is DFQATT, CDR2 SNEGSKA (reference sequence).

V usage is TRBV29-1 and J usage is TRBJ2-5; 7 bases are a match to TRBD2. Trimming cost V 1 base and J 5 bases; bases outside gene matches: 10. The length of the CDR3 is 15 residues. Germline V gene sequence: CDR1 SQVTM, CDR2 ANQGSEA. CDR3 coding DNA: TGCAGCGTTGAAGGGACTAGACATCTGCGGGAGACCCAGTACTTC. The encoded protein is CSVEGTRHLRETQYF.

V gene TRBV5-1 combines with J gene TRBJ2-5, with 8 positions matching TRBD2. V gave up 2 bases and J gave up 4 bases; unmatched junction bases: 7. This CDR3 comprises 15 residues. Germline V gene lookup returns CDR1 SGHRS and CDR2 YFSETQ. The CDR3 sequence: CASSFERGPRETQYF. The CDR3 DNA reads as TGCGCCAGCAGCTTCGAGCGGGGGCCCAGAGAGACCCAGTACTTC.

This clone was seen just once. V usage is TRBV4-3 and J usage is TRBJ2-6; 9 bases align to TRBD1. The CDR3 has 19 residues. The V gene's germline CDR1 is LGHNA and CDR2 YSLEER. V was pared by 0 bases and J by 1 base, with 7 bases of the junction left unmatched. CDR3 DNA: TGCGCCAGCAGCCAAGATCTGGGACAGGGTGGATCTGGGGCCAACGTCCTGACTTTC. This sequence encodes CASSQDLGQGGSGANVLTF.

This clone has only one observation. The V and J genes are TRBV29-1 and TRBJ1-2, with D perhaps TRBD1 (5 bases). The germline gives CDR1 SQVTM, CDR2 ANQGSEA. The CDR3 runs 12 residues. Trimming stripped 3 bases from V and 8 bases from J, with 13 bases between. For the CDR3, the DNA is TGCAGCGTTGAGGGGGGGGAGGGAGGCTACACCTTC. Amino acids: CSVEGGEGGYTF.

This chain links TRBV19 with TRBJ2-7, with unresolved D. CDR1 is LNHDA and CDR2 is SQIVND in the germline V gene (reference sequence). There are 15 residues in the CDR3. V lost 5 bases to trimming and J lost 2 bases, with 16 bases between them. DNA for the CDR3: TGTGCCAGTAGTCCATGGGCCAACTCTCCCTACGAGCAGTACTTC. This codes for CASSPWANSPYEQYF.

The gene calls are TRBV6-6 and TRBJ1-5, with D unresolved. Trimming removed 3 bases from V and 5 bases from J, with 11 bases in between. The CDR3 length is 14 residues. Per the germline V gene, CDR1 is MNHNY and CDR2 is SVGAGI (reference sequence). CDR3 loop: CASSYRTADQPQHF. The DNA of the CDR3 is TGTGCCAGCAGTTATCGCACAGCAGATCAGCCCCAGCATTTT.

The count of this clone is one. The chain couples TRBV4-3 to TRBJ1-2, with 9 bases that match TRBD1. Looked up from germline, CDR1 is LGHNA and CDR2 is YSLEER. The length of the CDR3 is 12 residues. V gave up 8 bases and J gave up 8 bases; unmatched junction bases: 6. CDR3 sequence: CASGTGPRGYTF. CDR3 sequence (DNA): TGCGCCAGCGGGACAGGGCCCAGAGGCTACACCTTC.

The table lists this clone with a few counts. The rearrangement links TRBV10-3 to TRBJ2-7; 10 bases fit TRBD1. Germline V lookup: CDR1 ENHRY, CDR2 SYGVKD. The ends lost 4 bases at V and 4 bases at J; junction bases unmatched: 10. This CDR3 has 16 amino acids. DNA of the CDR3: TGTGCCATCAGTGGGGTGACAGGGGGCGTTGGATACGAGCAGTACTTC. This gives the protein CAISGVTGGVGYEQYF.

The chain carries TRBV18 and TRBJ2-7; D is perhaps TRBD2 (5 bases). Germline CDR1 and CDR2: KGHSH and LQKENI. The V and J ends lost 3 bases and 3 bases respectively, with 12 bases between them. This CDR3 has 14 amino acids. The CDR3 spells CASSPDRTSYEQYF. DNA of the CDR3: TGTGCCAGCTCACCCGACCGTACTAGCTACGAGCAGTACTTC.

This sequence joins TRBV14 and TRBJ2-2, with D tentatively TRBD1 (6 bases). Germline assignment: CDR1 SGHDN and CDR2 FVKESK. Trimming removed 5 bases at V and 5 bases at J, with 12 bases between. CDR3 length: 14 amino acids. Here the CDR3 reads CASSIPQGTGELFF. The CDR3 bases are TGTGCCAGCAGCATACCCCAGGGGACCGGGGAGCTGTTTTTT.

The gene calls are TRBV7-2 and TRBJ2-5, with D tentatively TRBD2 (5 bases). The germline V and J ends were trimmed by 4 bases and 9 bases, with 15 bases remaining between them. Germline-derived CDR1 and CDR2 are SGHTA and FQGNSA. The CDR3 covers 13 residues. CDR3 sequence (DNA): TGTGCCAGCAGCTCGAGCGGCAAAGGGTCCCAGTACTTC. This gives the protein CASSSSGKGSQYF.

V gene TRBV6-6 combines with J gene TRBJ2-7; 10 positions agree with TRBD1. The CDR3 loop spans 15 amino acids. J was trimmed by 5 bases and V by 6 bases; bases with no gene match: 10. Germline CDR1 reads MNHNY; CDR2 reads SVGAGI (reference sequence). CDR3 in DNA: TGTGCCAGCAGCCTTCGGGGACAGGGGTTCGACGAGCAGTACTTC. It translates to CASSLRGQGFDEQYF.